The clone carrying this T cell receptor beta chain was seen a few times. Its antigen is unknown. The second PCR ran roughly 7 to 11 cycles with a sample-barcoded 5' primer and J-beta primers. Tagging of each cDNA molecule was performed by a template-switch adaptor with 12 random nucleotides. Via MiXCR, TCRdb re-called the 5' RACE reads, giving one row per CDR3 protein. The sample has 550,000 to 750,000 distinct CDR3 sequences; 21% are singletons. The CDR3 spans 14 residues. Germline assignment: CDR1 SQVTM and CDR2 ANQGSEA. V lost 3 bases to trimming and J lost 3 bases; unmatched junction nucleotides: 2. The data originate from a study of blood T cells in healthy people across ages. The donors, all healthy, were Caucasians living in Russia, aged 6 to 90. The authors isolated at least 7 million PBMCs per sample. General study points: Older age coincided with a roughly linear decline in TCR beta diversity per million T cells.

This sequence joins TRBV29-1 and TRBJ1-1; 12 nucleotides match TRBD1. Material for sequencing was blood. The sequence was collected from a man between 65 and 85 years old in good health. CDR3: CSVEGQGADTEAFF. DNA for the CDR3: TGCAGCGTTGAGGGACAGGGGGCTGACACTGAAGCTTTCTTT.